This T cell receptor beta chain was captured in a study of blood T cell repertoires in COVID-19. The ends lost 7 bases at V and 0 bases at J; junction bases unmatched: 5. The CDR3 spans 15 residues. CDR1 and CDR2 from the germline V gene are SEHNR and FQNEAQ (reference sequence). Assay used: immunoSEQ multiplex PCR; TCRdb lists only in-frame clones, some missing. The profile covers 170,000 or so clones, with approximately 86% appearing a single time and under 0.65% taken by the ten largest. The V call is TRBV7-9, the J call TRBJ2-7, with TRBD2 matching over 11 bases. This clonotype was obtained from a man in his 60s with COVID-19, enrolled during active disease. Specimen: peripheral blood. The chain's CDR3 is CASTNSGRASYEQYF. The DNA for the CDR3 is TGTGCCAGCACCAATAGCGGGAGGGCCTCCTACGAGCAGTACTTC.